These 13 T cell receptor beta chains share one sample of origin, sequenced in a study of T cells in pancreatic ductal adenocarcinoma. Surgery without prior neoadjuvant therapy was the treatment of the selected pancreatic ductal adenocarcinoma patients. Method: immunoSEQ multiplex PCR; TCRdb's copy keeps in-frame clones and lacks some. Of about 100,000 clones listed, nearly 95% are singletons. Sequenced sample: PBMCs. These receptors originate from a human donor with pancreatic ductal adenocarcinoma.

The chain is built from TRBV29-1 and TRBJ2-1; 11 bases are shared with TRBD2. V trimming: 1 base; J trimming: 4 bases; junction bases outside the gene matches: 18. Germline loops: CDR1 SQVTM, CDR2 ANQGSEA. CDR3 length: 20 residues. CDR3 residues: CSVEGLRGSGRANGYNEQFF. The CDR3 nucleotides read TGCAGCGTTGAAGGGTTAAGGGGTAGCGGGAGGGCCAATGGTTACAATGAGCAGTTCTTC.

The rearrangement uses TRBV27 and TRBJ2-5; D possibly corresponds to TRBD2 (6 bases). Germline V gives CDR1 MNHEY, CDR2 SMNVEV (reference sequence). V lost 6 bases to trimming and J lost 6 bases, with 8 bases between them. CDR3 length equals 11 residues. The CDR3 region has the DNA TGTGCCAGCAGGGGAGGCCAGACCCAGTACTTC. Amino acid sequence: CASRGGQTQYF.

The J gene is TRBJ2-1, the V gene TRBV2; 8 bases are shared with TRBD2. V lost 1 base and J lost 8; bases outside the gene matches: 7. CDR3 length: 15 residues. Germline CDR1 is SNHLY and CDR2 is FYNNEI. The CDR3 DNA reads TGTGCCAGCAGTGAAGTAAGCGGGAGCTTCGATGAGCAGTTCTTC. It encodes CASSEVSGSFDEQFF.

V usage is TRBV19 and J usage is TRBJ2-7, with a tentative D call TRBD1 (7 bases). From germline, CDR1 is LNHDA and CDR2 SQIVND (reference sequence). V was trimmed by 4 bases and J by 1 base, leaving 14 bases between them. CDR3 size: 15 residues. CDR3 in amino acids: CASSKEAGQSYEQYF. CDR3 sequence (DNA): TGTGCCAGTAGTAAGGAGGCGGGACAGTCCTACGAGCAGTACTTC.

The V call is TRBV6-5, the J call TRBJ2-7, with 8 bases aligning to TRBD2. This CDR3 has 14 residues. V lost 5 bases, J lost 3 bases, and 6 bases stayed unmatched. Germline CDR1 and CDR2: MNHEY and SVGAGI. CDR3 DNA sequence: TGTGCCAGCAGTCTAATCGGGGGGGACTACGAGCAGTACTTC. The encoded protein is CASSLIGGDYEQYF.

This clone was observed a single time. The CDR3, as DNA: TGCGCCAGCAGCGCTAGCCTCCCAGAGACCCAGTACTTC. This translates into CASSASLPETQYF. The chain uses TRBV5-1 and TRBJ2-5, with a possible D match to TRBD2 (5 bases). The germline V gene encodes CDR1 SGHRS and CDR2 YFSETQ. The V gene lost 4 bases and the J gene lost 4 bases, with 11 bases spanning the gap. The CDR3 covers 13 residues.

In its sample, this clone was seen a few times. The rearrangement joins TRBV27 to TRBJ1-5; D is ambiguous. The CDR3 contains 13 residues. V was shortened by 2 bases and J by 5 bases, with 7 bases between the two germline ends. The germline CDR1 and CDR2 sequences are MNHEY and SMNVEV (reference sequence). CDR3 in DNA: TGTGCCAGCAGTTTAGCAGGTTATCAGCCCCAGCATTTT. As protein: CASSLAGYQPQHF.

The J gene is TRBJ2-3, the V gene TRBV28, with 7 bases fitting TRBD1. CDR3 size: 13 residues. The trim removed 6 bases at V and 3 bases at J, leaving 3 bases unmatched. Germline V gene lookup returns CDR1 MDHEN and CDR2 SYDVKM. CDR3 bases: TGTGCCAGCAGCCGGGACAGTACAGATACGCAGTATTTT. Translating it yields CASSRDSTDTQYF.

The chain employs TRBV5-1 and TRBJ2-2; unclear D gene. This CDR3 spans 15 amino acids. Germline CDR1 is SGHRS and CDR2 is YFSETQ. V lost 2 bases and J lost 0, with 8 bases in between. As DNA, the CDR3 is TGCGCCAGCAGCTTCTCCCGTGCGAACACCGGGGAGCTGTTTTTT. Its protein product is CASSFSRANTGELFF.

The J gene is TRBJ2-7, the V gene TRBV15; perhaps TRBD2 as D (6 bases). In germline, CDR1 is LNHNV, CDR2 YYDKDF (reference sequence). This CDR3 comprises 14 residues. Trimming left V 0 bases short and J 3 bases short, with 9 bases between. CDR3 loop: CATSREGGLYEQYF. The DNA for the CDR3 is TGTGCCACCAGCAGAGAGGGGGGTCTCTACGAGCAGTACTTC.

V is TRBV11-2 and J is TRBJ2-1; a possible D gene is TRBD2 (5 bases). The CDR3 runs to 12 residues. V lost 5 bases to trimming and J lost 13 bases, with 15 bases between them. CDR1 and CDR2 from the germline V gene are SGHAT and FQNNGV. Written as DNA, the CDR3 is TGTGCCAGCAGCAACCCGGACGGGAACCAGTTCTTC. It yields the protein CASSNPDGNQFF.

This chain links TRBV28 with TRBJ2-5; 9 bases match TRBD2. CDR3 length equals 14 residues. Germline V lookup: CDR1 MDHEN, CDR2 SYDVKM. Unmatched junction bases numbered 5, after V lost 8 bases and J lost 1 base. CDR3 region: CASGIAGVQETQYF. CDR3 DNA sequence: TGTGCCAGCGGTATAGCGGGAGTCCAAGAGACCCAGTACTTC.

The J gene is TRBJ2-5, the V gene TRBV27; D not resolved. Per germline, CDR1 MNHEY and CDR2 SMNVEV (reference sequence). This CDR3 is built from 14 residues. Trimming cost V 5 bases and J 4 bases, with 14 bases left between them. The CDR3 region is CASSPRLPGETQYF. DNA for the CDR3: TGTGCCAGCAGTCCCAGGTTACCCGGAGAGACCCAGTACTTC.